These 21 T cell receptor beta chains share one sample of origin, sequenced in a study of blood T cell repertoires in COVID-19. The table came from immunoSEQ multiplex PCR; TCRdb's copy has only in-frame clones and leaves some out. In the table there are around 400,000 clones, about 90% of which are singletons. Material for sequencing was peripheral blood. Receptor source: a woman aged 55-75 years with COVID-19, enrolled during active disease.

The chain has TRBV5-1 and TRBJ1-2; 8 bases line up with TRBD1. Germline V CDR1 and CDR2: SGHRS, YFSETQ. V gave up 0 bases and J gave up 7 bases; unmatched junction bases: 2. The CDR3 consists of 13 residues. The CDR3 loop reads CASSLGTGGGYTF. DNA for the CDR3: TGCGCCAGCAGCTTGGGCACAGGGGGTGGCTACACCTTC. Drawing the rest from reference TRBV5-1 and TRBJ1-2, the complete variable domain is KAGVTQTPRYLIKTRGQQVTLSCSPISGHRSVSWYQQTPGQGLQFLFEYFSETQRNKGNFPGRFSGRQFSNSRSEMNVSTLELGDSALYLCASSLGTGGGYTFGSGTRLTVV.

On this clone: Other nucleotide sequences from this sample produce the same CDR3. The V and J genes are TRBV5-1 and TRBJ1-2; D gene ambiguous. CDR3 length: 13 amino acids. CDR1 and CDR2 from the germline V gene are SGHRS and YFSETQ. V lost 8 bases, J lost 0 bases, and 11 bases lay in between. CDR3 coding DNA: TGCGCCAGTTCCGAGGGCTCTAACTATGGCTACACCTTC. This encodes CASSEGSNYGYTF.

This chain links TRBV3-1 (or the pseudogene TRBV3-2) with TRBJ2-1; TRBD2 aligns across 11 bases. CDR3 size: 14 residues. The germline gives CDR1 LGHDT, CDR2 YNNKEL (reference sequence). V trimming: 4 bases; J trimming: 8 bases; junction bases outside the gene matches: 4. The CDR3 bases are TGTGCCAGCAGCCCTAGCGGGGGGAAGCATGAGCAGTTCTTC. Amino acid sequence: CASSPSGGKHEQFF.

The gene calls are TRBV5-8 and TRBJ1-4; 9 bases align to TRBD1. The trim removed 3 bases at V and 1 base at J, leaving 1 base unmatched. Germline assignment: CDR1 SGHTS and CDR2 YDEGEE. The CDR3 loop spans 15 amino acids. The CDR3 nucleotides are TGTGCCAGCAGCTCGGACAGGGGAACTAATGAAAAACTGTTTTTT. Its translation: CASSSDRGTNEKLFF.

This clone was observed once. The chain is built from TRBV28 and TRBJ1-5; no clear D. The CDR3 covers 14 residues. Germline-derived CDR1 and CDR2 are MDHEN and SYDVKM. V shed 2 bases and J shed 4 bases, with 9 bases lying between them. In DNA form, the CDR3 reads TGTGCCAGCAGTTTAATGCAGTTTAATCAGCCCCAGCATTTT. Residues: CASSLMQFNQPQHF. The whole variable domain, filled in from reference TRBV28 and TRBJ1-5, reads DVKVTQSSRYLVKRTGEKVFLECVQDMDHENMFWYRQDPGLGLRLIYFSYDVKMKEKGDIPEGYSVSREKKERFSLILESASTNQTSMYLCASSLMQFNQPQHFGDGTRLSIL.

The chain recombines TRBV15 with TRBJ1-4; TRBD1 is a possible D gene (6 bases). Germline CDR1 LNHNV, CDR2 YYDKDF (reference sequence). With 1 base removed from V and 4 bases from J, the gap between germline ends came to 7 bases. This CDR3 has 14 amino acids. The CDR3 bases are TGTGCCACCAGCAGAGGGACAGTTAATGAAAAACTGTTTTTT. It specifies CATSRGTVNEKLFF. Supplemented by reference TRBV15 and TRBJ1-4, the full variable domain reads DAMVIQNPRYQVTQFGKPVTLSCSQTLNHNVMYWYQQKSSQAPKLLFHYYDKDFNNEADTPDNFQSRRPNTSFCFLDIRSPGLGDTAMYLCATSRGTVNEKLFFGSGTQLSVL.

This rearrangement joins TRBV2 to TRBJ2-5; D is perhaps TRBD2 (6 bases). CDR3 length: 15 residues. In germline, CDR1 is SNHLY, CDR2 FYNNEI. The ends were cut back, 5 bases at V and 7 bases at J, with 20 bases in the middle. The CDR3 spells CASSPGRGVIGTQYF. The CDR3 bases are TGTGCCAGCAGTCCCGGGAGAGGAGTGATAGGGACCCAGTACTTC.

The DNA of the CDR3 is TGCAGCGCTGAGGACAGAGGTGGCTACACCTTC. It translates to CSAEDRGGYTF. V gene TRBV29-1 combines with J gene TRBJ1-2, with D perhaps TRBD1 (6 bases). Germline V gene data show CDR1 as SQVTM and CDR2 as ANQGSEA. V was cut by 7 bases and J by 7 bases, with 13 bases left in between. The CDR3 is 11 residues long.

The J gene is TRBJ2-7, the V gene TRBV29-1, with 7 positions matching TRBD1. V gave up 7 bases and J gave up 3 bases; unmatched junction bases: 6. CDR1 SQVTM and CDR2 ANQGSEA come from the germline V gene. The CDR3 is made up of 12 amino acids. Here the CDR3 reads CSAGDSRYEQYF. In DNA form, the CDR3 reads TGCAGCGCCGGGGACAGCCGCTACGAGCAGTACTTC.

In this sample, this clone turned up once. CDR3 in DNA: TGTGCCAGCAGCGTTAGAGAGGGCCTTACAGATACGCAGTATTTT. Its protein is CASSVREGLTDTQYF. This chain links TRBV9 with TRBJ2-3; D is perhaps TRBD2 (5 bases). V shed 2 bases and J shed 3 bases, with 13 bases lying between them. This CDR3 contains 15 residues. Looked up from germline, CDR1 is SGDLS and CDR2 is YYNGEE.

With respect to this clone: The sample carries other DNA sequences with the same CDR3. V usage is TRBV27 and J usage is TRBJ1-1; D remains ambiguous. Germline V gene sequence: CDR1 MNHEY, CDR2 SMNVEV (reference sequence). The length of the CDR3 is 12 residues. The V end lost 5 bases, the J end lost 1 base, and 5 bases lay between the germline ends. CDR3 nucleotides: TGTGCCAGCAGTACCGGGAACACTGAAGCTTTCTTT. Residues: CASSTGNTEAFF.

The chain couples TRBV18 to TRBJ2-4; perhaps TRBD2 as D (5 bases). Germline lookup yields CDR1 KGHSH and CDR2 LQKENI. The CDR3 loop spans 15 amino acids. Trimming pared 6 bases from V and 0 bases from J, leaving 12 bases between. CDR3 bases: TGTGCCAGCTCCCGGTCGGAGGTAGCCAAAAACATTCAGTACTTC. This encodes CASSRSEVAKNIQYF. Variable domain in full (rest from reference TRBV18 and TRBJ2-4): NAGVMQNPRHLVRRRGQEARLRCSPMKGHSHVYWYRQLPEEGLKFMVYLQKENIIDESGMPKERFSAEFPKEGPSILRIQQVVRGDSAAYFCASSRSEVAKNIQYFGAGTRLSVL.

V and J are TRBV12-3 or TRBV12-4 and TRBJ1-1; 7 bases map to TRBD1. J lost 4 bases, V lost 8 bases, and 7 bases had no gene match. The CDR3 has 13 residues. The CDR3 spells CASQEQGSTEAFF. CDR3 nucleotide sequence: TGTGCCAGCCAAGAACAGGGGAGCACTGAAGCTTTCTTT.

The chain employs TRBV2 and TRBJ2-5; TRBD2 matches 8 bases. CDR1 is SNHLY and CDR2 is FYNNEI in the germline V gene. This CDR3 has 12 residues. CDR3 DNA sequence: TGTGCATCCCGGGGGGGCCCTGGGACCCAGTACTTC. Its protein is CASRGGPGTQYF. Supplemented by reference TRBV2 and TRBJ2-5, the full variable domain reads EPEVTQTPSHQVTQMGQEVILRCVPISNHLYFYWYRQILGQKVEFLVSFYNNEISEKSEIFDDQFSVERPDGSNFTLKIRSTKLEDSAMYFCASRGGPGTQYFGPGTRLLVL.

The rearrangement joins TRBV3-1 (or the pseudogene TRBV3-2) to TRBJ2-1; 12 positions match TRBD2. The CDR3 length is 17 residues. J gave up 5 bases and V 0 bases, and 5 bases lay outside the gene matches. Germline-derived CDR1 and CDR2 are LGHDT and YNNKEL (reference sequence). The CDR3 spells CASSQDRGLAGHNEQFF. For the CDR3, the DNA is TGTGCCAGCAGCCAAGATAGGGGACTAGCGGGCCACAATGAGCAGTTCTTC.

The V gene is TRBV5-6, the J gene TRBJ1-5, with a weak D call TRBD1 (6 bases). The V and J ends lost 5 bases and 1 base respectively, with 22 bases between them. Germline loops: CDR1 SGHDT, CDR2 YYEEEE. The CDR3 contains 18 residues. The CDR3 region has the DNA TGTGCCAGCAGTTTAGAAATTTCAGGGGTCCGAAGCAATCAGCCCCAGCATTTT. It encodes CASSLEISGVRSNQPQHF.

The chain employs TRBV6-5 and TRBJ1-1; weak D call: TRBD1 (6 bases). V was pared by 6 bases and J by 1 base, with 12 bases between. The CDR3 consists of 14 residues. Germline V gene data show CDR1 as MNHEY and CDR2 as SVGAGI. CDR3 nucleotides: TGTGCCAGCAGGGGCAGGGGCAGGAACACTGAAGCTTTCTTT. Its translation is CASRGRGRNTEAFF.

V and J are TRBV2 and TRBJ2-2; 10 bases agree with TRBD2. Germline CDR1 is SNHLY and CDR2 is FYNNEI. The CDR3 spans 18 residues. The V and J ends lost 3 bases and 1 base, in that order; junction bases with no gene match: 8. The CDR3 region has the DNA TGTGCCAGCAGTGAGCGATTAGCGGGGGGACTGAACACCGGGGAGCTGTTTTTT. Amino acid sequence: CASSERLAGGLNTGELFF.

The rearrangement uses TRBV28 and TRBJ1-2, with 8 bases aligning to TRBD1. V lost 7 bases, J lost 11 bases, and 15 bases stayed unmatched. The CDR3 contains 14 residues. Germline V lookup: CDR1 MDHEN, CDR2 SYDVKM. The CDR3 loop reads CASTTPGTGPPYTF. Here the CDR3 DNA reads TGTGCCAGCACGACTCCCGGGACAGGCCCTCCTTACACCTTC.

The chain links TRBV9 to TRBJ1-3; the D is unclear. The CDR3 loop spans 15 amino acids. CDR1 is SGDLS and CDR2 is YYNGEE in the germline V gene. Trimming stripped 0 bases from V and 0 bases from J, with 7 bases between. CDR3 sequence: CASSVDSSSGNTIYF. DNA of the CDR3: TGTGCCAGCAGCGTAGACAGTTCCTCTGGAAACACCATATATTTT.

Only a few counts were recorded for this clone. The chain combines TRBV7-9 with TRBJ1-4; 7 bases map to TRBD1. The CDR3 totals 13 residues. In germline, CDR1 is SEHNR, CDR2 FQNEAQ (reference sequence). Germline trimming cut 9 bases from V and 8 bases from J; bases unmatched to any gene: 9. In DNA, the CDR3 is TGTGCCAGTGAGGGGCAGGGGGTGGAAAAACTGTTTTTT. Translating gives CASEGQGVEKLFF.